The clone carrying this T cell receptor (beta chain) was detected ten times or more. V gave up 6 bases and J gave up 1 base; unmatched junction bases: 3. This CDR3 region has 15 residues. Germline CDR1 and CDR2: SGHTA and FQGTGA. This specimen belongs to a study of T cells in Graves' hyperthyroidism and ophthalmopathy. It was RNA transcripts that yielded the amplified TCR beta CDR3 regions. Primed by the HTBI set, a first-round RT-PCR was run on the TCR CDR3. TCRdb itself ran the multiplex PCR reads through MiXCR, one entry per CDR3 protein. Found here are around 200,000 distinct CDR3 sequences, about a sixth of them singletons; the top ten hold just under 45%.

The clonotype originates from a man between 35 and 55 years old with Graves' hyperthyroidism. The specimen was blood. The J gene is TRBJ2-2, the V gene TRBV7-3; 9 bases match TRBD2. In DNA form, the CDR3 reads TGTGCCAGCAGTGCTAGCGGGGTGAACACCGGGGAGCTGTTTTTT. It is translated as CASSASGVNTGELFF.